Listed below are T cell receptor beta chains from one sample, sequenced in a study of T cells after yellow fever vaccination. Each CDR3 protein is one row after TCRdb ran MiXCR on the 5' RACE reads. The table lists 620,000 or so distinct CDR3 sequences, around 17% of them singletons, with 17% in the top ten. The sequencing here drew on PBMCs, taken 5 days after the first yellow fever vaccination. These receptors were collected from a man aged 18 to 29 who received the YFV17D yellow fever vaccine. The CDR3 runs from the conserved cysteine through the conserved F or W. The D gene is left open where the match is weak. Only part of the rows carry a size: once, few, many, or a class if the clone is expanded.

few,TRBJ1-2,TRBD1,TRBV20-1,TGCAGTGCTAGAGGGTATGGACAGGGCTCTAACTATGGCTACACCTTC,CSARGYGQGSNYGYTF
few,TRBJ2-3,.,TRBV18,TGTGCCAGCTCACCTGCGGCCCGCGGGCAGTATTTT,CASSPAARGQYF
.,TRBJ1-1,.,TRBV6-2/TRBV6-3,.,CASSYVLWTNTEAFF
few,TRBJ1-4,.,TRBV5-1,TGCGCCAGCAGCTTGGGAACGCCGGGTGAAAAACTGTTTTTT,CASSLGTPGEKLFF
.,TRBJ2-7,.,TRBV6-2/TRBV6-3,TGTGCCAGCAGGGCGGCGGGGGCTAAAAACGAGCAGTACTTC,CASRAAGAKNEQYF
few,TRBJ1-5,.,TRBV27,TGTGCCAGCAGTCTCCGATACGGGAGTCAGCCCCAGCATTTT,CASSLRYGSQPQHF
.,TRBJ2-5,.,TRBV7-9,TGTGCCAGCTTCGAAGTGTACCAAGAGACCCAGTACTTC,CASFEVYQETQYF
many,TRBJ2-1,TRBD2,TRBV7-3,TGTGCCAGCAGCTTAAGGGGGGGTGAGCAGTTCTTC,CASSLRGGEQFF
.,TRBJ2-5,TRBD1,TRBV24-1,TGTGCCACCATGATCAAGGACAGGCAGTACTTC,CATMIKDRQYF
.,TRBJ1-1,.,TRBV12-3/TRBV12-4,TGTGCCAGCAGTTTCCCGGAGGGGGACACTGAAGCTTTCTTT,CASSFPEGDTEAFF